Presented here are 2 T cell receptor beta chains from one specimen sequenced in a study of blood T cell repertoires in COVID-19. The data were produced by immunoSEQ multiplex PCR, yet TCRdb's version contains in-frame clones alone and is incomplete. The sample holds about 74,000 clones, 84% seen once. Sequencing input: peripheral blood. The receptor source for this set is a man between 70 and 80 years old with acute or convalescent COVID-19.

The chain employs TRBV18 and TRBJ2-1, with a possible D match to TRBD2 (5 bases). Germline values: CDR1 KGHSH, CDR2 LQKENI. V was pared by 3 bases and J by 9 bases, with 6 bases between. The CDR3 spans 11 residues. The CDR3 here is CASSPEGEQFF. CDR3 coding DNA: TGTGCCAGCTCACCCGAGGGTGAGCAGTTCTTC.

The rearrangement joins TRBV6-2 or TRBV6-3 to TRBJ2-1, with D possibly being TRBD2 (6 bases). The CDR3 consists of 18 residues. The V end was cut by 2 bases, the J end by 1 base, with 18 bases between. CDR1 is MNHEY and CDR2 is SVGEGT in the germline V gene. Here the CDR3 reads CASSYASTRTDSYNEQFF. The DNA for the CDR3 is TGTGCCAGCAGTTACGCGTCGACTAGGACGGATTCCTACAATGAGCAGTTCTTC.